This T cell receptor beta chain was sequenced for a study of CD8 T cells in Susac syndrome. It was with random hexamers that about 0.45 to 1 ug RNA was reverse transcribed. Multiplex PCR with immunoSEQ amplified the TCR beta CDR3 across 54 Vbeta and 13 Jbeta. TCRdb re-analysed the immunoSEQ multiplex PCR reads in MiXCR, keeping a single row per CDR3 protein. This table has about 300,000 distinct CDR3 sequences, around 89% appearing once. TEMRA cells were enriched by FACS, while CD8+ and CD4+ T cells were obtained through a negative isolation that was performed magnetically. The V gene end was trimmed by 8 bases and the J gene end by 3 bases; junction bases not matched to a gene: 14. The length of the CDR3 is 16 residues. Germline lookup yields CDR1 MDHEN and CDR2 SYDVKM.

The chain couples TRBV28 to TRBJ2-7; 9 positions match TRBD1. This TCR came from a human donor with multiple sclerosis. Sequencing input: CD8+ T cells from PBMCs. The CDR3 loop reads CASVKSGTGMFYEQYF. DNA of the CDR3: TGTGCCAGCGTAAAGTCGGGGACAGGGATGTTCTACGAGCAGTACTTC.